The 26 T cell receptor beta chains in this list originate from one sample, sequenced in a study of Ad26.COV2.S vaccination and SARS-CoV-2 variants. Profiled with immunoSEQ multiplex PCR; TCRdb holds only in-frame clones, not every one. Of some 640,000 clones listed, 70% to 90% are singletons. Stated treatment: roughly 18 received Ad26.COV2.S at low or high dose, single or two shots; roughly five received placebo; per-sample allocation not given. All samples were drawn on day 63, counting from the first vaccine or placebo injection. This material consisted of peripheral blood, taken in a trial of Ad26.COV2.S vaccine versus placebo. The receptors were gathered from a person aged 18-60 years who received the Ad26.COV2.S COVID-19 vaccine or a placebo.

J is TRBJ1-1 and V is TRBV2, with no clear D. The V end was cut by 3 bases, the J end by 0 bases, with 14 bases between. Germline V gene data show CDR1 as SNHLY and CDR2 as FYNNEI. This CDR3 comprises 16 residues. CDR3 sequence (DNA): TGTGCCAGCAGTGATTGGACTTATGGGGTGAACACTGAAGCTTTCTTT. Residues: CASSDWTYGVNTEAFF.

This clone was found once. The chain uses TRBV27 and TRBJ2-7; 14 bases match TRBD2. This CDR3 contains 16 residues. Germline lookup yields CDR1 MNHEY and CDR2 SMNVEV (reference sequence). Unmatched junction bases numbered 10, after V lost 7 bases and J lost 5 bases. Here the CDR3 reads CASISPGLAGVHEQYF. The DNA for the CDR3 is TGTGCCAGCATTTCGCCGGGACTAGCGGGAGTACACGAGCAGTACTTC.

This sequence joins TRBV30 and TRBJ2-5, with TRBD2 as a possible D gene (5 bases). The CDR3 contains 12 residues. V was shortened by 3 bases and J by 5 bases, with 10 bases between the two germline ends. Germline CDR1 and CDR2: GTSNPN and SVGIG (reference sequence). The CDR3 is CAWSPLGETQYF. The CDR3 DNA follows: TGTGCCTGGAGCCCACTAGGGGAGACCCAGTACTTC.

The chain is built from TRBV11-3 and TRBJ2-7; TRBD1 or TRBD2 may be the D gene (5 bases each). The V end was cut by 3 bases, the J end by 0 bases, with 9 bases between. Germline loops: CDR1 SGHNT, CDR2 YENEEA. The CDR3 covers 14 residues. CDR3 nucleotide sequence: TGTGCCAGCAGCTTTTCCGGGACCTCCTACGAGCAGTACTTC. It yields the protein CASSFSGTSYEQYF.

The J gene is TRBJ1-1, the V gene TRBV19; maybe TRBD1 (5 bases). Germline CDR1 is LNHDA and CDR2 is SQIVND (reference sequence). Trimming left V 2 bases short and J 4 bases short, with 17 bases between. There are 16 residues in the CDR3. CDR3 coding DNA: TGTGCCAGTAGTATACAAGGGGCAGGCAGTCGCACTGAAGCTTTCTTT. As protein: CASSIQGAGSRTEAFF.

The V call is TRBV7-2, the J call TRBJ1-5; unclear D gene. This CDR3 has 16 amino acids. Germline V gives CDR1 SGHTA, CDR2 FQGNSA. V dropped 2 bases and J dropped 0 bases, with 11 bases sitting between them. CDR3 DNA: TGTGCCAGCAGCTTATGGGCAGGTAATAGCAATCAGCCCCAGCATTTT. Translating gives CASSLWAGNSNQPQHF.

This clone turned up a few times. The rearrangement links TRBV19 to TRBJ1-5; 11 nucleotides align to TRBD1. The V gene's germline CDR1 is LNHDA and CDR2 SQIVND (reference sequence). The CDR3 sequence is 16 residues long. V lost 5 bases and J lost 4; bases outside the gene matches: 7. Here the CDR3 reads CASSLRTGGRNQPQHF. The CDR3 bases are TGTGCCAGTAGTCTCCGGACAGGGGGCCGAAATCAGCCCCAGCATTTT.

This clone was picked up a small number of times. V and J are TRBV7-2 and TRBJ1-1, with D hard to call. The CDR3 is 14 residues long. Germline assignment: CDR1 SGHTA and CDR2 FQGNSA. Trimming stripped 1 base from V and 0 bases from J, with 6 bases between. CDR3 amino acids: CASSLVGMNTEAFF. DNA of the CDR3: TGTGCCAGCAGCTTAGTGGGGATGAACACTGAAGCTTTCTTT.

This chain joins TRBV7-2 and TRBJ2-7; maybe TRBD2 (6 bases). Germline V gives CDR1 SGHTA, CDR2 FQGNSA. The CDR3 sequence is 14 residues long. The ends were cut back, 7 bases at V and 2 bases at J, with 15 bases in the middle. The chain's CDR3 is CASTQQEGTYEQYF. CDR3 DNA: TGTGCCAGCACCCAGCAGGAGGGCACCTACGAGCAGTACTTC.

CDR3 bases: TGTGCCACCAGACCGGGGGGGTCTAGCGAGCAGTACTTC. As protein: CATRPGGSSEQYF. This chain connects TRBV19 to TRBJ2-7, with 8 bases lining up with TRBD2. The CDR3 contains 13 residues. CDR1 is LNHDA, CDR2 SQIVND, per germline (reference sequence). The V and J ends lost 10 bases and 6 bases, in that order; junction bases with no gene match: 11.

The table lists this clone with a count of one. V and J are TRBV13 and TRBJ2-7, with no clear D. There are 14 residues in the CDR3. Germline V gene sequence: CDR1 PRHDT, CDR2 FYEKMQ (reference sequence). Trimming left V 2 bases short and J 1 base short, with 9 bases between. The CDR3 protein is CASSLTSPSYEQYF. The CDR3 nucleotides read TGTGCCAGCAGCTTAACCAGCCCATCCTACGAGCAGTACTTC. The full variable domain, rest sourced from reference TRBV13 and TRBJ2-7, is AAGVIQSPRHLIKEKRETATLKCYPIPRHDTVYWYQQGPGQDPQFLISFYEKMQSDKGSIPDRFSAQQFSDYHSELNMSSLELGDSALYFCASSLTSPSYEQYFGPGTRLTVT.

The genes are TRBV7-8 and TRBJ2-1; 11 nucleotides align to TRBD2. CDR1 is SGHVS, CDR2 FQNEAQ, per germline. CDR3 size: 15 residues. Trimming removed 5 bases from V and 4 bases from J; junction bases left unmatched: 4. CDR3: CASSPGLADYNEQFF. CDR3 nucleotide sequence: TGTGCCAGCAGCCCGGGACTAGCGGATTACAATGAGCAGTTCTTC.

The gene calls are TRBV9 and TRBJ1-2; tentatively, D is TRBD1 (6 bases). CDR1 is SGDLS, CDR2 YYNGEE, per germline. V was cut by 0 bases and J by 0 bases, with 18 bases left in between. The CDR3 is 18 amino acids. CDR3 protein: CASSVEVGGGRSNYGYTF. The CDR3 bases are TGTGCCAGCAGCGTAGAGGTCGGGGGGGGCAGGTCTAACTATGGCTACACCTTC.

This clone was seen only once. This chain joins TRBV27 and TRBJ1-2; D remains unclear. This CDR3 contains 12 residues. The germline gives CDR1 MNHEY, CDR2 SMNVEV (reference sequence). V was clipped by 4 bases and J by 10 bases, with 13 bases between them. The CDR3 loop reads CASSSGYRDYTF. The CDR3 DNA follows: TGTGCCAGCAGTTCGGGGTATAGGGACTACACCTTC.

V and J are TRBV5-8 and TRBJ2-1; D remains ambiguous. CDR1 SGHTS and CDR2 YDEGEE come from the germline V gene. The ends were cut back, 0 bases at V and 0 bases at J, with 7 bases in the middle. The CDR3 runs 15 residues. The CDR3 loop reads CASSLDGYSYNEQFF. CDR3 coding DNA: TGTGCCAGCAGCTTGGACGGTTACTCCTACAATGAGCAGTTCTTC.

This sequence joins TRBV5-1 and TRBJ2-7; 11 bases line up with TRBD1. The CDR3 spans 16 residues. V shed 4 bases and J 4 bases; nucleotides not matched to a gene: 10. Germline V gene lookup returns CDR1 SGHRS and CDR2 YFSETQ. This CDR3 reads CASSPEGGQGAYEQYF. The CDR3 DNA sequence: TGCGCCAGCAGCCCGGAGGGCGGACAGGGGGCGTACGAGCAGTACTTC.

The rearrangement links TRBV4-2 to TRBJ2-5; 8 bases align to TRBD2. The CDR3 covers 15 residues. Germline loops: CDR1 LGHNA, CDR2 YNFKEQ. V shed 0 bases, J shed 2 bases, and the junction held 2 bases outside the gene matches. In DNA form, the CDR3 reads TGTGCCAGCAGCCAAGAGGGGACTAGACAAGAGACCCAGTACTTC. As protein: CASSQEGTRQETQYF.

The sample holds one count of this clone. The CDR3 nucleotides read TGTGCCAGCAGCTTAAGGAACGGCAATGAGCAGTTCTTC. Its translation is CASSLRNGNEQFF. The chain uses TRBV7-3 and TRBJ2-1, with D unresolved. The CDR3 runs to 13 residues. Trimming cost V 1 base and J 6 bases, with 7 bases left between them. Germline CDR1 and CDR2: SGHTA and FQGTGA.

The chain has TRBV19 and TRBJ2-3, with D unclear. Germline CDR1 is LNHDA and CDR2 is SQIVND (reference sequence). The CDR3 contains 14 residues. V lost 1 base to trimming and J lost 6 bases, with 11 bases between them. The CDR3 sequence is CASSIVRFGDTQYF. The CDR3 bases are TGTGCCAGTAGTATAGTCCGGTTCGGGGATACGCAGTATTTT.

The chain couples TRBV11-1 to TRBJ1-1, with D perhaps TRBD1 (5 bases). The CDR3 covers 13 residues. Deletions cut 3 bases from V and 4 bases from J, with 9 bases between. In germline, CDR1 is SGHAT, CDR2 FQDESV (reference sequence). CDR3 DNA sequence: TGTGCCAGCAGCTTGGGTGGGACCACTGAAGCTTTCTTT. It codes for CASSLGGTTEAFF.

The chain uses TRBV3-1 (or the pseudogene TRBV3-2) and TRBJ1-4; D might be TRBD1 (5 bases). V was cut by 2 bases and J by 1 base, with 8 bases left in between. CDR1 is LGHDT, CDR2 YNNKEL, per germline (reference sequence). This CDR3 region has 15 residues. The CDR3 protein is CASSQLTVTNEKLFF. The CDR3 DNA is TGTGCCAGCAGCCAATTGACAGTAACTAATGAAAAACTGTTTTTT.

This sequence joins TRBV2 and TRBJ2-7, with 8 nucleotides matching TRBD1. The CDR3 covers 14 residues. The junction had 6 bases not matched to a gene; V was cut back by 7 bases and J by 1 base. Germline CDR1 SNHLY, CDR2 FYNNEI. CDR3 residues: CASKKTGDSYEQYF. The DNA for the CDR3 is TGTGCCAGCAAGAAGACAGGGGATTCCTACGAGCAGTACTTC. The variable domain in full, completed from reference TRBV2 and TRBJ2-7, reads EPEVTQTPSHQVTQMGQEVILRCVPISNHLYFYWYRQILGQKVEFLVSFYNNEISEKSEIFDDQFSVERPDGSNFTLKIRSTKLEDSAMYFCASKKTGDSYEQYFGPGTRLTVT.

The chain carries TRBV7-2 and TRBJ1-6, with D tentatively TRBD1 (6 bases). The CDR3 has 15 amino acids. V was pared by 2 bases and J by 5 bases, with 10 bases between. Germline CDR1 and CDR2: SGHTA and FQGNSA. CDR3 region: CASSLTGQDNSPLHF. For the CDR3, the DNA is TGTGCCAGCAGCTTAACGGGACAAGATAATTCACCCCTCCACTTT. Using reference TRBV7-2 and TRBJ1-6 for the parts outside the CDR3, the full variable domain is GAGVSQSPSNKVTEKGKDVELRCDPISGHTALYWYRQSLGQGLEFLIYFQGNSAPDKSGLPSDRFSAERTGGSVSTLTIQRTQQEDSAVYLCASSLTGQDNSPLHFGNGTRLTVT.

The V call is TRBV10-3, the J call TRBJ2-5; D possibly matches TRBD1 or TRBD2 (5 bases each). CDR1 is ENHRY and CDR2 is SYGVKD in the germline V gene. This CDR3 region has 13 residues. The V end lost 4 bases, the J end lost 1 base, and 7 bases lay between the germline ends. The CDR3 region is CAISGDAQETQYF. The CDR3, as DNA: TGTGCCATCAGTGGGGACGCCCAAGAGACCCAGTACTTC.

V gene TRBV5-1 combines with J gene TRBJ2-3; TRBD1 agrees at 9 bases. The J segment lost 2 bases and the V segment lost 3 bases, leaving 4 bases of the junction unmatched. Per the germline V gene, CDR1 is SGHRS and CDR2 is YFSETQ. CDR3 length: 15 residues. The CDR3 reads CASSSTGGNTDTQYF. The DNA of the CDR3 is TGCGCCAGCAGCTCGACAGGGGGGAACACAGATACGCAGTATTTT.

V usage is TRBV6-5 and J usage is TRBJ2-7; TRBD1 or TRBD2 may be the D gene (5 bases each). Germline-derived CDR1 and CDR2 are MNHEY and SVGAGI. V lost 6 bases and J lost 4, with 16 bases in between. The CDR3 length is 14 residues. The CDR3 region has the DNA TGTGCCAGCAGGGCCTCGGGGCAGGCTTACGAGCAGTACTTC. Its translation: CASRASGQAYEQYF.